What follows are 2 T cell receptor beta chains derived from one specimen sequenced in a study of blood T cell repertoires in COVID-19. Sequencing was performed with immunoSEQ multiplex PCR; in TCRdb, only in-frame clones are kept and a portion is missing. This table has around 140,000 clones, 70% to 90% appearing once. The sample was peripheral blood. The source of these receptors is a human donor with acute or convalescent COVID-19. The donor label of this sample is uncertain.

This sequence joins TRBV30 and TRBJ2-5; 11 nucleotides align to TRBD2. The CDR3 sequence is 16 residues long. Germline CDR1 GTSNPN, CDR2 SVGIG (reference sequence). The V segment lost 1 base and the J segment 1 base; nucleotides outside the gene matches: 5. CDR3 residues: CAWSAGLAGGQETQYF. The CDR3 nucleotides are TGTGCCTGGAGTGCGGGGCTAGCGGGGGGCCAAGAGACCCAGTACTTC.

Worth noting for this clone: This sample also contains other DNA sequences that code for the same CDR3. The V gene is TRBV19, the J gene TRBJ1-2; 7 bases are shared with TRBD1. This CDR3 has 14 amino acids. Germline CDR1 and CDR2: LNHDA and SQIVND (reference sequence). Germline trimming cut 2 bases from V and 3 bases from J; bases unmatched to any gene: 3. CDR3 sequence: CASSISGQDYGYTF. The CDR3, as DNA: TGTGCCAGTAGTATAAGCGGACAGGACTATGGCTACACCTTC.